This T cell receptor beta chain was identified in a study of blood T cell repertoires in COVID-19. V gave up 4 bases and J gave up 7 bases; unmatched junction bases: 4. CDR1 KGHDR and CDR2 SFDVKD come from the germline V gene. The CDR3 extends over 14 amino acids. Participants, about 18 to 100 years old, spanned under 30 US areas. TCRdb's table, derived via immunoSEQ multiplex PCR, lists solely in-frame clones and lacks some. The sample shows a few hundred thousand clones, approximately 90% of them seen only once. Sequenced material: PBMCs or T cells enriched from blood (not recorded which). This TCR derives from a man in his thirties or forties who had recovered from COVID-19. The genes are TRBV24-1 and TRBJ2-1; 9 bases line up with TRBD1. CDR3 nucleotides: TGTGCCACCAGTGACTGGACAGGGGAAAATGAGCAGTTCTTC. This codes for CATSDWTGENEQFF.